This TCR beta chain was observed in a study of T cells in Graves' hyperthyroidism and ophthalmopathy. From RNA transcripts, TCR beta CDR3 regions were amplified. HTBI primers drove first-round RT-PCR of the TCR CDR3. A single record per CDR3 protein comes from TCRdb applying MiXCR to the multiplex PCR reads. The sample has hundreds of thousands of distinct CDR3 sequences; roughly 15% are singletons. In this sample, this clonotype turned up many times. What it binds is not known. Patients with ophthalmopathy all had a Clinical Activity Score of at least 3, a NOSPECS grade of at least 4 and duration under 3 months. General study findings and limits: Most thyroid clonotypes that were expanded above 0.001 also turned up in blood.

V was cut by 5 bases and J by 0 bases, with 14 bases left in between. The CDR3 totals 15 residues. The chain combines TRBV12-3 or TRBV12-4 with TRBJ2-7; TRBD1 or TRBD2 may be the D gene (5 bases each). Sequencing was done on a sample of blood. The origin of this receptor is a woman aged 40 to 49 with Graves' ophthalmopathy. The CDR3 spells CASSLRDGGSYEQYF. In nucleotides, the CDR3 is TGTGCCAGCAGTCTGAGGGACGGAGGCTCCTACGAGCAGTACTTC.